These 15 T cell receptor beta chains were all obtained from the same sample, sequenced in a study of cytomegalovirus exposure and HLA in healthy donors. Primers included in the PCR were 60 Vbeta and 13 Jbeta primers. Data came from immunoSEQ multiplex PCR; TCRdb stores just in-frame clones and leaves some out. This table has nearly 200,000 clones, around four fifths appearing once. The sample taken for sequencing was PBMCs. The receptors derive from a woman between 45 and 65 years old in good health and CMV-seropositive.

CDR3 nucleotide sequence: TGTGCCAGCAGCCGCCTTATCGGGGGACGAGACGAGCAGTACTTC. Encoded protein: CASSRLIGGRDEQYF. The V and J genes are TRBV14 and TRBJ2-7, with D perhaps matching TRBD2 (6 bases). The length of the CDR3 is 15 residues. With 4 bases removed from V and 5 bases from J, the gap between germline ends came to 18 bases. Germline V lookup: CDR1 SGHDN, CDR2 FVKESK.

The J gene is TRBJ1-1, the V gene TRBV28; D may be TRBD1 (5 bases). CDR1 and CDR2 from the germline V gene are MDHEN and SYDVKM. The CDR3 loop spans 13 amino acids. V gave up 5 bases and J gave up 0 bases, with 7 bases separating them. The CDR3 bases are TGTGCCAGCAGTCGGACAATGAACACTGAAGCTTTCTTT. It yields the protein CASSRTMNTEAFF.

This sequence joins TRBV19 and TRBJ1-5; D perhaps matches TRBD1 (5 bases). The CDR3 is 14 residues long. Per germline, CDR1 LNHDA and CDR2 SQIVND (reference sequence). V was pared by 4 bases and J by 4 bases, with 11 bases between. The CDR3 is CASSKPGGNQPQHF. CDR3 bases: TGTGCCAGTAGTAAACCCGGGGGGAATCAGCCCCAGCATTTT.

The chain couples TRBV9 to TRBJ1-2, with D maybe TRBD1 (6 bases). Germline V gives CDR1 SGDLS, CDR2 YYNGEE. Trimming removed 2 bases from V and 4 bases from J, with 15 bases in between. This CDR3 is built from 15 residues. CDR3 sequence: CASSVGQSSGYGYTF. In nucleotides, the CDR3 is TGTGCCAGCAGCGTCGGACAGTCGTCGGGCTATGGCTACACCTTC. Filled out from reference TRBV9 and TRBJ1-2, the complete variable domain reads DSGVTQTPKHLITATGQRVTLRCSPRSGDLSVYWYQQSLDQGLQFLIQYYNGEERAKGNILERFSAQQFPDLHSELNLSSLELGDSALYFCASSVGQSSGYGYTFGSGTRLTVV.

The gene calls are TRBV2 and TRBJ2-1; the match to TRBD2 covers 10 bases. Germline CDR1 reads SNHLY; CDR2 reads FYNNEI. The CDR3 has 14 residues. Trimming removed 6 bases from V and 8 bases from J; junction bases left unmatched: 7. The CDR3 is CASSVLAGIDEQFF. In DNA, the CDR3 is TGTGCCAGCAGCGTACTAGCGGGGATCGATGAGCAGTTCTTC.

This clone was picked up a small number of times. The rearrangement uses TRBV10-3 and TRBJ2-2; the D is unclear. CDR1 ENHRY and CDR2 SYGVKD come from the germline V gene. V was pared by 2 bases and J by 3 bases, with 4 bases between. This CDR3 region has 13 residues. This chain's CDR3 is CAISEPDTGELFF. The CDR3 nucleotides are TGTGCCATCAGTGAGCCAGACACCGGGGAGCTGTTTTTT.

V gene TRBV7-8 combines with J gene TRBJ2-3; TRBD1 agrees at 8 bases. CDR1 is SGHVS and CDR2 is FQNEAQ in the germline V gene. CDR3 length equals 15 residues. V was clipped by 5 bases and J by 0 bases; unmatched bases: 4. CDR3 loop: CASSPWTGSTDTQYF. DNA of the CDR3: TGTGCCAGCAGCCCGTGGACAGGGAGCACAGATACGCAGTATTTT.

The rearrangement links TRBV2 to TRBJ2-5; maybe TRBD1 (7 bases). CDR1 is SNHLY, CDR2 FYNNEI, per germline. Trimming left V 4 bases short and J 4 bases short, with 10 bases between. The CDR3 sequence is 13 residues long. The CDR3 sequence is CASSGGDRETQYF. CDR3 DNA sequence: TGTGCCAGCAGTGGGGGGGACAGAGAGACCCAGTACTTC.

This clone has only a few counts. The V gene is TRBV19, the J gene TRBJ2-3, with TRBD2 matching over 7 bases. Germline loops: CDR1 LNHDA, CDR2 SQIVND (reference sequence). This CDR3 is built from 16 residues. V lost 3 bases, J lost 4 bases, and 10 bases stayed unmatched. CDR3 nucleotides: TGTGCCAGTAGTATTTCGGGGGGTTTCGTCCCAGATACGCAGTATTTT. Its translation is CASSISGGFVPDTQYF.

Here the CDR3 DNA reads TGTGCCAGCAGCTCTCGACTAGCGGGGGGACAAGAGACCCAGTACTTC. Its protein product is CASSSRLAGGQETQYF. The genes are TRBV28 and TRBJ2-5; the match to TRBD2 covers 13 bases. V lost 6 bases, J lost 2 bases, and 6 bases stayed unmatched. CDR1 is MDHEN and CDR2 is SYDVKM in the germline V gene. The CDR3 spans 16 residues.

The CDR3 coding sequence is TGCGCCAGCAGCCAAGACCGGGACAACCCTAGGGTAGGCTACACCTTC. The encoded protein is CASSQDRDNPRVGYTF. This sequence joins TRBV4-3 and TRBJ1-2, with D possibly matching TRBD1 (6 bases). Trimming removed 0 bases at V and 8 bases at J, with 19 bases between. From germline, CDR1 is LGHNA and CDR2 YSLEER. There are 16 residues in the CDR3.

The rearrangement links TRBV21-1 to TRBJ1-5. TRBV21-1 has pseudogene status. The CDR3 extends over 11 amino acids. CDR3 loop: CASSRRDPQHF. The CDR3 region has the DNA TGTGCCAGCAGCCGCCGGGATCCCCAGCATTTT.

This chain joins TRBV7-4 and TRBJ2-5; 9 positions agree with TRBD1. Germline V gene lookup returns CDR1 SGHVT and CDR2 SQSDAQ. After removal of 3 bases from V and 4 bases from J, the junction contained 15 bases not matched to a gene. The CDR3 loop spans 18 amino acids. CDR3 DNA: TGTGCCAGCAGCTTGCCTGCTATTACGGGACAGGGAAGAGAGACCCAGTACTTC. It specifies CASSLPAITGQGRETQYF.

J is TRBJ1-1 and V is TRBV28; a possible D gene is TRBD1 (5 bases). CDR1 and CDR2 (germline): MDHEN, SYDVKM. V lost 6 bases, J lost 0 bases, and 20 bases lay in between. This CDR3 has 17 residues. The CDR3 reads CASRPRDGGTMNTEAFF. For the CDR3, the DNA is TGTGCCAGCAGACCACGGGACGGCGGGACGATGAACACTGAAGCTTTCTTT.

In this sample, this clone turned up once. The rearrangement joins TRBV7-2 to TRBJ2-5; 11 bases map to TRBD1. J lost 7 bases, V lost 5 bases, and 9 bases had no gene match. The V gene's germline CDR1 is SGHTA and CDR2 FQGNSA. This CDR3 contains 15 residues. This CDR3 is CASSRDRGAGGTQYF. The CDR3 DNA sequence: TGTGCCAGCAGCAGGGACAGGGGGGCGGGTGGGACCCAGTACTTC.